This entry lists 26 T cell receptor beta chains sequenced from one sample in a study of shared clonotypes between healthy human individuals. TCRdb's table, derived via immunoSEQ multiplex PCR, lists solely in-frame clones and lacks some. The sample has about 510,000 clones, about 79% seen once; the top ten hold under 15%. The sequenced material came from PBMCs. Receptors were obtained from a woman between 40 and 55 years old in good health. Some clones in this sample may be carry-over from other donors' samples.

The rearrangement uses TRBV5-5 and TRBJ2-3, with 8 bases lining up with TRBD2. From germline, CDR1 is SGHKS and CDR2 YYEKEE (reference sequence). With V trimmed by 0 bases and J by 0 bases, 6 bases remained unmatched. This CDR3 is 17 amino acids long. CDR3 residues: CASSLGFGGGSTDTQYF. CDR3 in DNA: TGTGCCAGCAGCTTGGGATTCGGCGGGGGGAGCACAGATACGCAGTATTTT.

This clone showed up many times. The chain couples TRBV5-5 to TRBJ1-5, with unresolved D. The CDR3 extends over 14 amino acids. Trimming removed 2 bases from V and 5 bases from J, with 11 bases in between. CDR1 and CDR2 from the germline V gene are SGHKS and YYEKEE (reference sequence). The CDR3 DNA reads as TGTGCCAGCAGCTTAAGGACGGAACATCAGCCCCAGCATTTT. It yields the protein CASSLRTEHQPQHF.

The chain joins TRBV5-4 to TRBJ2-7; TRBD1 matches 10 bases. Losses at the gene ends were 3 bases for V and 2 bases for J; bases not matched to a gene: 5. The CDR3 loop spans 15 amino acids. Germline loops: CDR1 SGHNT, CDR2 YYREEE (reference sequence). The CDR3 loop is CASSWGTGEAYEQYF. The CDR3 nucleotides read TGTGCCAGCAGCTGGGGGACAGGGGAAGCCTACGAGCAGTACTTC.

The chain couples TRBV7-3 to TRBJ2-2; D is perhaps TRBD1 or TRBD2 (6 bases each). Germline V gene sequence: CDR1 SGHTA, CDR2 FQGTGA. Trimming left V 5 bases short and J 4 bases short, with 11 bases between. This CDR3 has 14 amino acids. The CDR3 region is CASSPGALTGELFF. The CDR3 nucleotides are TGTGCCAGCAGCCCGGGGGCCCTCACCGGGGAGCTGTTTTTT.

The CDR3, as DNA: TGTGCCACCAGCAGATCCCGGGACGGAAACTCTGGAAACACCATATATTTT. Translating gives CATSRSRDGNSGNTIYF. The gene calls are TRBV15 and TRBJ1-3; tentatively, D is TRBD1 (5 bases). V was trimmed by 2 bases and J by 0 bases, leaving 14 bases between them. Germline V gene lookup returns CDR1 LNHNV and CDR2 YYDKDF (reference sequence). This CDR3 spans 17 amino acids.

The chain links TRBV5-8 to TRBJ1-5; 7 positions agree with TRBD1. The ends lost 1 base at V and 5 bases at J; junction bases unmatched: 6. Germline CDR1 reads SGHTS; CDR2 reads YDEGEE. This CDR3 has 15 residues. In nucleotides, the CDR3 is TGTGCCAGCAGCTTGATGGCAGGGGGTGATCAGCCCCAGCATTTT. Translation: CASSLMAGGDQPQHF. The full variable domain, rest sourced from reference TRBV5-8 and TRBJ1-5, is EAGVTQSPTHLIKTRGQQATLRCSPISGHTSVYWYQQALGLGLQFLLWYDEGEERNRGNFPPRFSGRQFPNYSSELNVNALELEDSALYLCASSLMAGGDQPQHFGDGTRLSIL.

This chain joins TRBV4-2 and TRBJ2-7, with D possibly TRBD2 on 5 matching bases. Germline loops: CDR1 LGHNA, CDR2 YNFKEQ. This CDR3 has 13 amino acids. V shed 4 bases and J shed 3 bases, with 10 bases lying between them. DNA for the CDR3: TGTGCCAGCAGCCCCGGGGAAAACTACGAGCAGTACTTC. Its translation: CASSPGENYEQYF.

Worth noting for this clone: Within the sample, other DNA sequences also encode this same CDR3. The V gene is TRBV28, the J gene TRBJ2-1; TRBD2 matches 8 bases. CDR1 and CDR2 from the germline V gene are MDHEN and SYDVKM. The CDR3 covers 12 residues. Trimming at V came to 4 bases and at J to 7 bases, leaving 0 bases not matched to a gene. In nucleotides, the CDR3 is TGTGCCAGCAGTTCTAGCGGGAATGAGCAGTTCTTC. Encoded protein: CASSSSGNEQFF.

This chain links TRBV7-3 with TRBJ2-3; TRBD2 matches at 13 bases. Germline values: CDR1 SGHTA, CDR2 FQGTGA. The V and J ends lost 5 bases and 1 base, in that order; junction bases with no gene match: 15. The CDR3 is made up of 20 amino acids. The CDR3 loop reads CASSTLLAGGPSTCTDTQYF. The DNA of the CDR3 is TGTGCCAGCAGCACACTACTAGCGGGAGGGCCCTCTACATGCACAGATACGCAGTATTTT.

The rearrangement links TRBV27 to TRBJ2-1; D not certain. V lost 0 bases and J lost 3, with 3 bases in between. The CDR3 is made up of 13 amino acids. The germline V gene has CDR1 MNHEY and CDR2 SMNVEV (reference sequence). The chain's CDR3 is CASSLSYYNEQFF. The CDR3 DNA is TGTGCCAGCAGTTTATCCTACTACAATGAGCAGTTCTTC.

The CDR3 protein is CASSQVGQNYPGYGYTF. The CDR3 DNA reads TGTGCCAGCAGCCAAGTGGGACAGAACTACCCCGGGTATGGCTACACCTTC. The chain links TRBV14 to TRBJ1-2, with 7 nucleotides matching TRBD1. V shed 1 base, J shed 5 bases, and the junction held 13 bases outside the gene matches. Germline values: CDR1 SGHDN, CDR2 FVKESK. CDR3 length: 17 residues.

The chain employs TRBV2 and TRBJ1-6; no definite D call. The germline CDR1 and CDR2 sequences are SNHLY and FYNNEI. The length of the CDR3 is 11 residues. The V and J ends lost 8 bases and 7 bases respectively, with 6 bases between them. The CDR3 loop reads CASGGNSPLHF. CDR3 nucleotides: TGTGCCAGCGGCGGGAATTCACCCCTCCACTTT.

The chain is built from TRBV7-9 and TRBJ2-5; D unresolved. The V gene's germline CDR1 is SEHNR and CDR2 FQNEAQ (reference sequence). The CDR3 sequence is 16 residues long. The V gene lost 4 bases and the J gene lost 1 base, with 16 bases spanning the gap. The CDR3 sequence: CASSYPFVGSQETQYF. The CDR3, as DNA: TGTGCCAGCAGCTACCCTTTTGTAGGTTCCCAAGAGACCCAGTACTTC.

This chain joins TRBV15 and TRBJ2-7; 16 bases align to TRBD2. Germline trimming cut 4 bases from V and 2 bases from J; bases unmatched to any gene: 5. The germline CDR1 and CDR2 sequences are LNHNV and YYDKDF (reference sequence). The length of the CDR3 is 17 residues. The CDR3 protein is CATSKGTSGRVTYEQYF. The DNA of the CDR3 is TGTGCCACCAGCAAGGGGACTAGCGGGAGGGTCACCTACGAGCAGTACTTC.

In its sample, this clone was seen a few times. The chain carries TRBV15 and TRBJ2-5, with 8 positions matching TRBD1. The V and J ends lost 0 bases and 4 bases, in that order; junction bases with no gene match: 10. Germline CDR1 reads LNHNV; CDR2 reads YYDKDF (reference sequence). The CDR3 extends over 17 amino acids. The CDR3 DNA sequence: TGTGCCACCAGCAGAGACGGGCCAGGGGGCGAGGTAGAGACCCAGTACTTC. Protein: CATSRDGPGGEVETQYF.

About this clone: One end of the junction is discordant with germline, which a read error may explain. The chain uses TRBV7-3 and TRBJ2-3; TRBD2 aligns across 7 bases. Germline CDR1 is SGHTA and CDR2 is FQGTGA. This CDR3 comprises 13 residues. The CDR3 sequence: CASSPGSAGALDF. CDR3 in DNA: TGTGCCAGCAGCCCCGGCTCGGCGGGAGCATTAGATTTT. Looking up the rest from reference TRBV7-3 and TRBJ2-3 gives the full variable domain: GAGVSQTPSNKVTEKGKYVELRCDPISGHTALYWYRQSLGQGPEFLIYFQGTGAADDSGLPNDRFFAVRPEGSVSTLKIQRTERGDSAVYLCASSPGSAGALDFGPGTRLTVL.

The chain has TRBV6-1 and TRBJ2-7; D uncertain. The germline V gene has CDR1 MNHNS and CDR2 SASEGT. Trimming stripped 4 bases from V and 0 bases from J, with 10 bases between. The CDR3 totals 14 residues. The CDR3 DNA reads TGTGCCAGCAGTGGTGGGGTGAGCTCCTACGAGCAGTACTTC. It codes for CASSGGVSSYEQYF.

This clone was counted at least ten times. V is TRBV28 and J is TRBJ2-5; TRBD2 aligns across 9 bases. Germline lookup yields CDR1 MDHEN and CDR2 SYDVKM. Unmatched junction bases numbered 5, after V lost 2 bases and J lost 4 bases. The CDR3 is 15 amino acids. The CDR3 is CASSLGGRAGETQYF. CDR3 DNA sequence: TGTGCCAGCAGTTTAGGCGGGAGGGCCGGAGAGACCCAGTACTTC.

The V gene is TRBV5-6, the J gene TRBJ1-4; perhaps TRBD1 as D (5 bases). Trimming took off 4 bases at V and 8 bases at J, with 24 bases between the two ends. The germline V gene has CDR1 SGHDT and CDR2 YYEEEE. This CDR3 is 17 amino acids long. The CDR3 bases are TGTGCCAGCAGCACCTGGAGGGGTTCCGGGCCCTCAGAAAAACTGTTTTTT. Its translation is CASSTWRGSGPSEKLFF.

A word on this clone: A far bigger clonotype differs at one base, so this is likely a read error. V is TRBV27 and J is TRBJ2-7; 7 bases are a match to TRBD1. Trimming took 6 bases from V and 2 from J; bases not matched to a gene: 4. This CDR3 has 13 residues. Germline CDR1 reads MNHEY; CDR2 reads SMNVEV (reference sequence). CDR3 coding DNA: TGTGCCAGCAGCCCGGGACAGACCTACGAGCAGTACTTC. Its translation: CASSPGQTYEQYF.

The chain couples TRBV21-1 to TRBJ1-2. TRBV21-1 is termed a pseudogene. CDR3 size: 15 residues. The CDR3 sequence: CASRIRDRKNYGYTF. The DNA for the CDR3 is TGTGCCAGCAGGATCCGGGACCGCAAAAACTATGGCTACACCTTC.

This rearrangement joins TRBV7-9 to TRBJ2-3; 9 bases fit TRBD2. This CDR3 is 15 amino acids long. V shed 5 bases and J 2 bases; nucleotides not matched to a gene: 5. CDR1 SEHNR and CDR2 FQNEAQ come from the germline V gene (reference sequence). CDR3 in amino acids: CASSRTSENTDTQYF. As DNA, the CDR3 is TGTGCCAGCAGCCGGACTAGCGAGAACACAGATACGCAGTATTTT. Full variable domain (rest looked up from reference TRBV7-9 and TRBJ2-3): DTGVSQNPRHKITKRGQNVTFRCDPISEHNRLYWYRQTLGQGPEFLTYFQNEAQLEKSRLLSDRFSAERPKGSFSTLEIQRTEQGDSAMYLCASSRTSENTDTQYFGPGTRLTVL.

The chain employs TRBV28 and TRBJ2-6; D possibly corresponds to TRBD1 (6 bases). CDR3 length equals 17 residues. Germline V CDR1 and CDR2: MDHEN, SYDVKM. Trimming left V 5 bases short and J 0 bases short, with 14 bases between. This CDR3 is CASSPSDSHSGANVLTF. DNA for the CDR3: TGTGCCAGCAGTCCATCGGACAGCCACTCTGGGGCCAACGTCCTGACTTTC.

This clone appeared once. The chain joins TRBV7-3 to TRBJ2-3; 7 nucleotides match TRBD1. CDR1 and CDR2 (germline): SGHTA, FQGTGA. Trimming cost V 5 bases and J 0 bases; bases outside gene matches: 5. The CDR3 spans 15 residues. CDR3 DNA sequence: TGTGCCAGCAGCCCGGGACAGCCTAGCACAGATACGCAGTATTTT. It translates to CASSPGQPSTDTQYF. Full variable domain (remainder filled in from reference TRBV7-3 and TRBJ2-3): GAGVSQTPSNKVTEKGKYVELRCDPISGHTALYWYRQSLGQGPEFLIYFQGTGAADDSGLPNDRFFAVRPEGSVSTLKIQRTERGDSAVYLCASSPGQPSTDTQYFGPGTRLTVL.

In its sample, this clone was seen a few times. In DNA, the CDR3 is TGCGCCAGCAGCAGCGGGAGACGGGGCGAGCAGTACTTC. This encodes CASSSGRRGEQYF. The rearrangement links TRBV10-1 to TRBJ2-7; TRBD2 matches at 8 bases. V lost 6 bases and J lost 6; bases outside the gene matches: 7. Germline lookup yields CDR1 WNHNN and CDR2 SYGVQD (reference sequence). This CDR3 is 13 amino acids long.

The CDR3 bases are TGTGCCAGCACGAGCGGGAGGGTCGGGGAGCTGTTTTTT. Amino acid sequence: CASTSGRVGELFF. The V and J genes are TRBV2 and TRBJ2-2; TRBD2 matches 10 bases. V gave up 7 bases and J gave up 7 bases; unmatched junction bases: 3. Germline-derived CDR1 and CDR2 are SNHLY and FYNNEI. CDR3 length: 13 amino acids.